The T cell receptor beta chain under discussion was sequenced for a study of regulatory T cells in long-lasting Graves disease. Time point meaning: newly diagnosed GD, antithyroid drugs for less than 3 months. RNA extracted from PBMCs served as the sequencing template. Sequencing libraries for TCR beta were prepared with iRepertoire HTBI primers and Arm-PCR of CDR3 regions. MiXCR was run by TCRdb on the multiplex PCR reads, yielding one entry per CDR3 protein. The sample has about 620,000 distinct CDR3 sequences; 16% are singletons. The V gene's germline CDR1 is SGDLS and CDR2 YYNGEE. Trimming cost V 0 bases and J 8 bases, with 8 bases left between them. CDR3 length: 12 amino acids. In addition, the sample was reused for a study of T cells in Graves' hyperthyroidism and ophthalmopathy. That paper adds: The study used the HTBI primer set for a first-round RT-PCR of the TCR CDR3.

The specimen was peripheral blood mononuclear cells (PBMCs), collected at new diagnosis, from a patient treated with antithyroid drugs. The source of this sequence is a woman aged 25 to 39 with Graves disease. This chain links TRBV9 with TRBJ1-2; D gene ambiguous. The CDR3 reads CASSVDARGYTF. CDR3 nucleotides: TGTGCCAGCAGCGTAGACGCCCGGGGCTACACCTTC.